A single sample is the source of the 32 T cell receptor beta chains below, sequenced in a study of regulatory T cells in long-lasting Graves disease. Time point reported: newly diagnosed GD, antithyroid drugs for less than 3 months. With RNA extracted from PBMCs as input, the TCR library was made. iRepertoire HTBI primers and Arm-PCR of CDR3 regions built TCR beta libraries. TCRdb independently ran MiXCR on the multiplex PCR reads; one entry per CDR3 protein. The table has fewer than 400,000 distinct CDR3 sequences, 18% seen once. The specimen comprised peripheral blood mononuclear cells (PBMCs), sampled at new diagnosis, from a patient treated with antithyroid drugs. Receptor source: a female donor with Graves disease.

This clonotype came up many times. V usage is TRBV28 and J usage is TRBJ1-1, with a possible D match to TRBD1 (5 bases). Germline loops: CDR1 MDHEN, CDR2 SYDVKM. The CDR3 contains 13 residues. The V end was cut by 11 bases, the J end by 0 bases, with 13 bases between. CDR3 in DNA: TGTGCCGGTCAGGGACCGCTGAACACTGAAGCTTTCTTT. Protein sequence: CAGQGPLNTEAFF.

This clonotype has ten or more counts. V is TRBV29-1 and J is TRBJ1-1; D uncertain. The germline V and J ends were trimmed by 2 bases and 5 bases, with 6 bases remaining between them. CDR1 and CDR2 (germline): SQVTM, ANQGSEA. This CDR3 has 11 amino acids. The CDR3 protein is CSVESRTEAFF. For the CDR3, the DNA is TGCAGCGTTGAATCACGGACTGAAGCTTTCTTT.

The table lists this clonotype with many counts. The J gene is TRBJ1-4, the V gene TRBV12-3 or TRBV12-4; no clear D. Trimming shortened V by 4 bases and J by 6 bases, and 12 bases separated the two germline ends. The CDR3 covers 14 residues. This CDR3 reads CASSYGRIDEKLFF. For the CDR3, the DNA is TGTGCCAGCAGTTACGGACGGATTGATGAAAAACTGTTTTTT.

Details on this clonotype: Since a far larger clone is one base different, this is likely a read error. Since the CDR3 does not end with the conserved phenylalanine or tryptophan, this likely comes from a read error. CDR3 protein: CASSLGTSGIWDTQYS. The CDR3 DNA reads TGTGCCAGCAGCTTAGGGACTAGCGGGATATGGGATACGCAGTATTCT. This chain joins TRBV7-9 and TRBJ2-3, with 12 bases matching TRBD2. The ends lost 1 base at V and 6 bases at J; junction bases unmatched: 5. Germline CDR1 and CDR2: SEHNR and FQNEAQ (reference sequence). The CDR3 is 16 residues long.

This chain joins TRBV5-1 and TRBJ2-2, with 8 bases matching TRBD1. The V gene's germline CDR1 is SGHRS and CDR2 YFSETQ. Trimming removed 7 bases from V and 1 base from J; junction bases left unmatched: 3. This CDR3 has 14 residues. The CDR3 loop reads CASGGTGNTGELFF. For the CDR3, the DNA is TGCGCCAGCGGCGGGACAGGGAACACCGGGGAGCTGTTTTTT.

This clonotype appeared many times. The CDR3 region is CASLGPGNSPLHF. CDR3 sequence (DNA): TGTGCCTCACTGGGCCCCGGCAATTCACCCCTCCACTTT. J is TRBJ1-6 and V is TRBV30; D is ambiguous. Trimming removed 7 bases from V and 7 bases from J, with 14 bases in between. This CDR3 region has 13 residues. From germline, CDR1 is GTSNPN and CDR2 SVGIG (reference sequence).

This clonotype was seen ten or more times. J is TRBJ2-1 and V is TRBV7-3, with 7 bases fitting TRBD1. Germline V gene data show CDR1 as SGHTA and CDR2 as FQGTGA. The ends lost 0 bases at V and 7 bases at J; junction bases unmatched: 6. This CDR3 spans 15 amino acids. CDR3 amino acids: CASSLTGKGANEQFF. CDR3 DNA sequence: TGTGCCAGCAGCTTAACAGGCAAGGGGGCTAATGAGCAGTTCTTC.

This clonotype was detected ten times or more. This chain uses TRBV5-1 with TRBJ1-2, with 8 positions matching TRBD1. Germline trimming cut 2 bases from V and 5 bases from J; bases unmatched to any gene: 8. The germline gives CDR1 SGHRS, CDR2 YFSETQ. This CDR3 contains 15 residues. For the CDR3, the DNA is TGCGCCAGCAGCTTTCTTTTGGGACAGGATTATGGCTACACCTTC. Translated: CASSFLLGQDYGYTF.

This clonotype was detected ten times or more. The V call is TRBV6-2 or TRBV6-3, the J call TRBJ2-5; D perhaps matches TRBD2 (6 bases). Deletions cut 8 bases from V and 0 bases from J, with 13 bases between. Per the germline V gene, CDR1 is MNHEY and CDR2 is SVGEGT. CDR3 length: 14 residues. The CDR3 DNA follows: TGTGCCAGCTTCCGGGGACTTTACCAAGAGACCCAGTACTTC. Protein: CASFRGLYQETQYF.

The chain combines TRBV2 with TRBJ2-3, with D perhaps matching TRBD1 or TRBD2 (5 bases each). The CDR3 totals 15 residues. Trimming removed 3 bases from V and 1 base from J, with 11 bases in between. Germline V gene data show CDR1 as SNHLY and CDR2 as FYNNEI. The CDR3 coding sequence is TGTGCCAGCAGTGACCGACGGGGACGCACAGATACGCAGTATTTT. This encodes CASSDRRGRTDTQYF.

Ten or more counts support this clonotype. CDR3 region: CASSIAAGVVGGELFF. The DNA for the CDR3 is TGTGCCAGTAGTATAGCGGCGGGAGTCGTTGGCGGGGAGCTGTTTTTT. The rearrangement joins TRBV19 to TRBJ2-2; 7 bases map to TRBD2. Germline V lookup: CDR1 LNHDA, CDR2 SQIVND (reference sequence). V dropped 1 base and J dropped 7; count of bases not matched to a gene: 9. CDR3 length: 16 residues.

The count of this clonotype is one. J is TRBJ2-3 and V is TRBV19, with 9 bases lining up with TRBD1. V gave up 4 bases and J gave up 0 bases; unmatched junction bases: 11. This CDR3 has 18 amino acids. Per the germline V gene, CDR1 is LNHDA and CDR2 is SQIVND (reference sequence). The CDR3 DNA sequence: TGTGCCAGTAGTAGGGGCTGGGGACAGGGAACTAGCACAGATACGCAGTATTTT. As protein: CASSRGWGQGTSTDTQYF.

There are many counts of this clonotype. The chain is built from TRBV12-5 and TRBJ1-2, with TRBD1 matching 7 bases. The J segment lost 3 bases and the V segment lost 6 bases, leaving 7 bases of the junction unmatched. CDR1 and CDR2 from the germline V gene are LGHNT and FRNRAP. The CDR3 has 14 amino acids. CDR3 nucleotide sequence: TGTGCTAGTGGAGACAGGGCGACGGACTATGGCTACACCTTC. It translates to CASGDRATDYGYTF.

The gene calls are TRBV28 and TRBJ1-1; possible D gene TRBD1, 5 bases. Germline CDR1 is MDHEN and CDR2 is SYDVKM. This CDR3 spans 14 amino acids. V dropped 4 bases and J dropped 1 base, with 10 bases sitting between them. CDR3 DNA: TGTGCCAGCAGTTCGGGGGGGAGGAACACTGAAGCTTTCTTT. Protein product: CASSSGGRNTEAFF.

This clonotype occurred a few times. V and J are TRBV19 and TRBJ2-3; 8 nucleotides match TRBD1. CDR3 size: 16 residues. CDR1 is LNHDA, CDR2 SQIVND, per germline (reference sequence). V dropped 11 bases and J dropped 4; count of bases not matched to a gene: 17. The CDR3 DNA sequence: TGTGCCTCTAGGGGCCGGAGGCCAGGGGGCCCAGATACGCAGTATTTT. Encoded protein: CASRGRRPGGPDTQYF.

This clonotype was seen at least ten times. The chain joins TRBV29-1 to TRBJ2-5, with D possibly TRBD1 on 5 matching bases. Germline V lookup: CDR1 SQVTM, CDR2 ANQGSEA. This CDR3 has 10 residues. With 0 bases removed from V and 9 bases from J, the gap between germline ends came to 5 bases. This CDR3 reads CSVEDRAQYF. The CDR3 bases are TGCAGCGTTGAAGACAGGGCCCAGTACTTC. The whole variable domain, remainder taken from reference TRBV29-1 and TRBJ2-5, is SAVISQKPSRDICQRGTSLTIQCQVDSQVTMMFWYRQQPGQSLTLIATANQGSEATYESGFVIDKFPISRPNLTFSTLTVSNMSPEDSSIYLCSVEDRAQYFGPGTRLLVL.

This clonotype was found many times. This chain connects TRBV12-3 or TRBV12-4 to TRBJ2-7; TRBD1 might be the D (6 bases). Trimming stripped 6 bases from V and 6 bases from J, with 15 bases between. The CDR3 is 13 residues long. DNA of the CDR3: TGTGCCAGCAGCCACAATACAGGGAGCGAGCAGTACTTC. Encoded protein: CASSHNTGSEQYF.

This clonotype was detected ten times or more. The genes are TRBV19 and TRBJ2-3, with TRBD2 identical over 10 bases. J was trimmed by 5 bases and V by 5 bases; bases with no gene match: 7. The V gene's germline CDR1 is LNHDA and CDR2 SQIVND (reference sequence). The CDR3 runs to 15 residues. The CDR3 nucleotides read TGTGCCAGTAGTCCTAGCGGGAGTGCAGTAGATACGCAGTATTTT. Translating gives CASSPSGSAVDTQYF.

Ten or more counts support this clonotype. The chain uses TRBV12-3 or TRBV12-4 and TRBJ1-2; maybe TRBD1 (6 bases). V was cut by 5 bases and J by 4 bases, with 11 bases left in between. CDR3 length: 13 residues. The CDR3 loop reads CASSKWTVYGYTF. CDR3 nucleotides: TGTGCCAGCAGTAAGTGGACAGTCTATGGCTACACCTTC.

The chain couples TRBV7-2 to TRBJ1-1; D gene unclear. From germline, CDR1 is SGHTA and CDR2 FQGNSA. This CDR3 is built from 15 residues. V was clipped by 0 bases and J by 4 bases, with 12 bases between them. Here the CDR3 reads CASSLAGNGGTEAFF. CDR3 bases: TGTGCCAGCAGCTTAGCAGGGAACGGCGGCACTGAAGCTTTCTTT.

This clonotype was counted many times. The V call is TRBV12-3 or TRBV12-4, the J call TRBJ2-7; TRBD1 matches at 8 bases. The CDR3 is 18 residues long. The V and J ends lost 3 bases and 3 bases, in that order; junction bases with no gene match: 16. The CDR3 bases are TGTGCCAGCAGTTTTGATCCCCAGAAACAGGGACAGGTCTACGAGCAGTACTTC. Translating it yields CASSFDPQKQGQVYEQYF.

The V call is TRBV19, the J call TRBJ1-1; D remains ambiguous. In germline, CDR1 is LNHDA, CDR2 SQIVND (reference sequence). The CDR3 runs 13 residues. The germline V and J ends were trimmed by 4 bases and 7 bases, with 13 bases remaining between them. The CDR3 loop is CASSNEGIHEAFF. In DNA, the CDR3 is TGTGCCAGTAGTAACGAAGGGATCCATGAAGCTTTCTTT.

This clonotype has more than one count but fewer than ten. The rearrangement links TRBV18 to TRBJ1-4, with D maybe TRBD1 (5 bases). The CDR3 is made up of 17 amino acids. Germline V lookup: CDR1 KGHSH, CDR2 LQKENI. The V end lost 5 bases, the J end lost 5 bases, and 21 bases lay between the germline ends. The CDR3 DNA reads as TGTGCCAGCTCAACGAACTCGTTTGGGGCGACGAATGAAAAACTGTTTTTT. Protein sequence: CASSTNSFGATNEKLFF.

This clonotype was seen at least ten times. The chain joins TRBV5-1 to TRBJ2-1, with D hard to call. Trimming stripped 4 bases from V and 9 bases from J, with 14 bases between. CDR3 size: 13 residues. Per germline, CDR1 SGHRS and CDR2 YFSETQ. The CDR3 loop reads CASSPNRIREQFF. The CDR3 DNA follows: TGCGCCAGCAGCCCGAACCGGATCCGTGAGCAGTTCTTC.

This clonotype has ten or more counts. The V call is TRBV7-8, the J call TRBJ1-6; a possible D gene is TRBD1 (6 bases). The CDR3 covers 17 residues. From germline, CDR1 is SGHVS and CDR2 FQNEAQ. V shed 5 bases and J shed 7 bases, with 21 bases lying between them. The CDR3 protein is CASSDRIETGPNSPLHF. CDR3 sequence (DNA): TGTGCCAGCAGCGACCGCATAGAGACAGGCCCAAATTCACCCCTCCACTTT.

This clonotype was found many times. The chain has TRBV28 and TRBJ2-3; D uncertain. CDR1 is MDHEN and CDR2 is SYDVKM in the germline V gene. Trimming took 4 bases from V and 2 from J, leaving 10 bases between them. The CDR3 loop spans 14 amino acids. CDR3: CASSSLPTTDTQYF. As DNA, the CDR3 is TGTGCCAGCAGTTCCCTCCCGACCACAGATACGCAGTATTTT. Combining the CDR3 with reference TRBV28 and TRBJ2-3 gives the whole variable domain DVKVTQSSRYLVKRTGEKVFLECVQDMDHENMFWYRQDPGLGLRLIYFSYDVKMKEKGDIPEGYSVSREKKERFSLILESASTNQTSMYLCASSSLPTTDTQYFGPGTRLTVL.

This clonotype was observed at least ten times. V is TRBV7-9 and J is TRBJ1-5; D gene uncertain. Germline CDR1 SEHNR, CDR2 FQNEAQ (reference sequence). Trimming cost V 5 bases and J 1 base, with 9 bases left between them. The CDR3 length is 14 residues. CDR3 in DNA: TGTGCCAGCAGCCAAACTCCGAGCAATCAGCCCCAGCATTTT. Its protein is CASSQTPSNQPQHF.

At least ten counts were recorded for this clonotype. The chain links TRBV20-1 to TRBJ2-1; 9 bases fit TRBD2. In germline, CDR1 is DFQATT, CDR2 SNEGSKA (reference sequence). There are 13 residues in the CDR3. The CDR3 protein is CSPGLAGNNEQFF. The DNA for the CDR3 is TGCAGCCCGGGACTAGCAGGGAACAATGAGCAGTTCTTC.

The table lists this clonotype with many counts. This chain connects TRBV9 to TRBJ2-1; 8 bases are shared with TRBD2. Looked up from germline, CDR1 is SGDLS and CDR2 is YYNGEE. V gave up 0 bases and J gave up 9 bases; unmatched junction bases: 8. CDR3 length: 15 amino acids. CDR3 sequence reads: CASSVGSGGPIEQFF. Here the CDR3 DNA reads TGTGCCAGCAGCGTAGGATCGGGAGGGCCGATTGAGCAGTTCTTC.

The V gene is TRBV4-1, the J gene TRBJ1-5, with D hard to call. With 0 bases removed from V and 4 bases from J, the gap between germline ends came to 10 bases. This CDR3 is built from 15 residues. The germline gives CDR1 MGHRA, CDR2 YSYEKL. The CDR3 bases are TGCGCCAGCAGCCAAGAGGTAAGCGAGAATCAGCCCCAGCATTTT. It specifies CASSQEVSENQPQHF.

This clonotype was seen ten or more times. This chain connects TRBV12-3 or TRBV12-4 to TRBJ2-7; the D is unclear. This CDR3 is 14 amino acids long. Between the trimmed V and J ends, which lost 2 bases and 6 bases, there was a span of 14 bases. CDR3: CASSLSRRISEQYF. The CDR3 DNA sequence: TGTGCCAGCAGTTTATCGAGACGGATAAGCGAGCAGTACTTC.

This clonotype was seen many times. The chain carries TRBV19 and TRBJ2-7; 11 nucleotides line up with TRBD2. Germline values: CDR1 LNHDA, CDR2 SQIVND (reference sequence). The ends lost 6 bases at V and 11 bases at J; junction bases unmatched: 9. This CDR3 is built from 13 residues. The CDR3 bases are TGTGCCAGTAGACCCTTAGCGGGAGGGCAGAAGTACTTC. Protein sequence: CASRPLAGGQKYF.